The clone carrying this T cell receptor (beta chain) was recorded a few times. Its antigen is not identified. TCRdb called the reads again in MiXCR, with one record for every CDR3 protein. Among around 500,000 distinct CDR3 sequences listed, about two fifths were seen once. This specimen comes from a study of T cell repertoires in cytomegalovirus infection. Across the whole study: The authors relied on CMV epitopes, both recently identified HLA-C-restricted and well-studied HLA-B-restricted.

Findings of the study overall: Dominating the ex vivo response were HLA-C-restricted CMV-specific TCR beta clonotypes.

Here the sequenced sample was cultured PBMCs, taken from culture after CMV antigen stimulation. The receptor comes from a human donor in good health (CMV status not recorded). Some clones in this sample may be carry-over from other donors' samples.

CDR3 region: CASSLDTTYNEQFF. The CDR3 coding sequence is TGTGCCAGCAGCTTAGATACAACCTACAATGAGCAGTTCTTC. The rearrangement links TRBV11-2 to TRBJ2-1; no reliable D call. Germline V gene lookup returns CDR1 SGHAT and CDR2 FQNNGV. The CDR3 has 14 residues. V lost 0 bases, J lost 2 bases, and 5 bases lay in between.